The 25 T cell receptor beta chains in this list originate from one sample, sequenced in a study of shared clonotypes between healthy human individuals. Here immunoSEQ multiplex PCR was the method, and the copy in TCRdb shows in-frame clones only, minus some. The table has approximately 530,000 clones, about 96% seen once. Sequenced input: naive CD4+ T cells sorted from blood. Specified subset: CD45RA+ positively selected. The receptors stem from a woman aged 25 to 39 in good health.

The chain recombines TRBV5-1 with TRBJ2-3; 7 bases agree with TRBD1. Germline assignment: CDR1 SGHRS and CDR2 YFSETQ. The J segment lost 2 bases and the V segment lost 1 base, leaving 4 bases of the junction unmatched. The CDR3 covers 15 residues. The CDR3 region is CASSLNRGVTDTQYF. CDR3 bases: TGCGCCAGCAGCTTGAACAGGGGTGTCACAGATACGCAGTATTTT.

The chain employs TRBV9 and TRBJ1-1; D uncertain. Looked up from germline, CDR1 is SGDLS and CDR2 is YYNGEE. Trimming removed 3 bases at V and 2 bases at J, with 11 bases between. There are 14 residues in the CDR3. The CDR3 coding sequence is TGTGCCAGCAGCGCCCCGGGTCGTAACACTGAAGCTTTCTTT. Its translation: CASSAPGRNTEAFF.

This chain uses TRBV28 with TRBJ2-3; D remains ambiguous. This CDR3 has 12 amino acids. Trimming shortened V by 6 bases and J by 8 bases, and 12 bases separated the two germline ends. Germline V gene lookup returns CDR1 MDHEN and CDR2 SYDVKM. CDR3 coding DNA: TGTGCCAGCAGGCGCGACTGGGGTACGCAGTATTTT. It codes for CASRRDWGTQYF.

The gene calls are TRBV5-1 and TRBJ2-3, with 10 bases that match TRBD2. CDR3 length: 16 amino acids. V shed 5 bases and J 2 bases; nucleotides not matched to a gene: 8. Germline V gene sequence: CDR1 SGHRS, CDR2 YFSETQ. The CDR3: CASRSNSGRSTDTQYF. As DNA, the CDR3 is TGCGCCAGCAGGTCCAATAGCGGGAGGTCCACAGATACGCAGTATTTT.

The chain carries TRBV7-2 and TRBJ1-5, with 8 positions matching TRBD1. The CDR3 runs to 14 residues. The J segment lost 5 bases and the V segment lost 3 bases, leaving 3 bases of the junction unmatched. The V gene's germline CDR1 is SGHTA and CDR2 FQGNSA. The CDR3 DNA reads TGTGCCAGCAGCTTCCGGGACAGGTATCAGCCCCAGCATTTT. This gives the protein CASSFRDRYQPQHF.

The V gene is TRBV9, the J gene TRBJ2-5; perhaps TRBD1 as D (6 bases). The CDR3 has 15 residues. V was cut by 4 bases and J by 1 base, with 14 bases left in between. The V gene's germline CDR1 is SGDLS and CDR2 YYNGEE. CDR3 in DNA: TGTGCCAGCAGCCCATCGGGACACCCCCAAGAGACCCAGTACTTC. Amino acid sequence: CASSPSGHPQETQYF.

J is TRBJ2-3 and V is TRBV25-1, with D perhaps matching TRBD2 (5 bases). CDR3 length: 11 residues. CDR1 and CDR2 from the germline V gene are MGHDK and SYGVNS. V was cut by 6 bases and J by 7 bases, with 8 bases left in between. CDR3: CASRLAYTQYF. In DNA, the CDR3 is TGTGCCAGCAGGTTAGCGTATACGCAGTATTTT.

The chain has TRBV27 and TRBJ2-5; weak D call: TRBD2 (6 bases). The CDR3 extends over 13 amino acids. Trimming took off 7 bases at V and 6 bases at J, with 15 bases between the two ends. Germline V lookup: CDR1 MNHEY, CDR2 SMNVEV (reference sequence). The CDR3 loop is CASNPVGGKTQYF. For the CDR3, the DNA is TGTGCCAGCAATCCGGTTGGCGGGAAGACCCAGTACTTC.

This chain connects TRBV27 to TRBJ2-7, with D perhaps matching TRBD2 (6 bases). The CDR3 runs to 15 residues. Trimming took off 0 bases at V and 6 bases at J, with 15 bases between the two ends. Germline V lookup: CDR1 MNHEY, CDR2 SMNVEV (reference sequence). As DNA, the CDR3 is TGTGCCAGCAGTTTATCTAGCGGAGGGCTAGGCGAGCAGTACTTC. Its translation: CASSLSSGGLGEQYF.

The V and J genes are TRBV5-1 and TRBJ1-5; 10 nucleotides match TRBD1. The CDR3 contains 15 residues. J was trimmed by 7 bases and V by 4 bases; bases with no gene match: 8. Germline assignment: CDR1 SGHRS and CDR2 YFSETQ. The CDR3 region is CASSPGTGAGQPQHF. CDR3 nucleotides: TGCGCCAGCAGCCCCGGGACAGGGGCAGGGCAGCCCCAGCATTTT.

The rearrangement joins TRBV28 to TRBJ2-2; 7 bases map to TRBD2. Germline CDR1 and CDR2: MDHEN and SYDVKM. J lost 1 base, V lost 6 bases, and 2 bases had no gene match. The CDR3 covers 14 residues. The CDR3 loop is CASRLARNTGELFF. CDR3 DNA: TGTGCCAGCAGACTAGCGAGGAACACCGGGGAGCTGTTTTTT. Looking up the rest from reference TRBV28 and TRBJ2-2 gives the full variable domain: DVKVTQSSRYLVKRTGEKVFLECVQDMDHENMFWYRQDPGLGLRLIYFSYDVKMKEKGDIPEGYSVSREKKERFSLILESASTNQTSMYLCASRLARNTGELFFGEGSRLTVL.

This chain connects TRBV28 to TRBJ1-5; D possibly corresponds to TRBD1 (5 bases). This CDR3 is built from 15 residues. V was clipped by 1 base and J by 4 bases, with 11 bases between them. Germline V lookup: CDR1 MDHEN, CDR2 SYDVKM. DNA of the CDR3: TGTGCCAGCAGTTTATTAAGGGGAGGGAATCAGCCCCAGCATTTT. Translated, it gives CASSLLRGGNQPQHF.

The chain combines TRBV7-2 with TRBJ2-2; D remains unclear. CDR1 SGHTA and CDR2 FQGNSA come from the germline V gene. Trimming cost V 0 bases and J 7 bases, with 9 bases left between them. The CDR3 totals 14 residues. CDR3 sequence reads: CASSLAVANGELFF. As DNA, the CDR3 is TGTGCCAGCAGCTTAGCCGTGGCGAACGGGGAGCTGTTTTTT.

In its sample, this clone was seen once. The rearrangement uses TRBV18 and TRBJ1-2, with D possibly being TRBD1 (6 bases). In germline, CDR1 is KGHSH, CDR2 LQKENI. Trimming shortened V by 2 bases and J by 7 bases, and 17 bases separated the two germline ends. There are 15 residues in the CDR3. Here the CDR3 reads CASSPTVRGSLGYTF. For the CDR3, the DNA is TGTGCCAGCTCACCAACAGTAAGGGGGTCACTTGGCTACACCTTC.

The rearrangement joins TRBV28 to TRBJ2-5, with a possible D match to TRBD2 (6 bases). The DNA end is more similar to TRBJ2-7, so the J call may be wrong. The V gene's germline CDR1 is MDHEN and CDR2 SYDVKM. There are 14 residues in the CDR3. The CDR3 loop is CASTEALGGYEQYF. CDR3 sequence (DNA): TGTGCCAGCACCGAAGCTTTGGGGGGCTACGAGCAGTACTTC.

This chain connects TRBV2 to TRBJ1-5; no firm D call. Germline V gives CDR1 SNHLY, CDR2 FYNNEI. The CDR3 is made up of 13 amino acids. V lost 8 bases, J lost 3 bases, and 11 bases lay in between. The CDR3 loop is CASCTELNQPQHF. The CDR3, as DNA: TGTGCCAGCTGTACAGAACTCAATCAGCCCCAGCATTTT.

The chain is built from TRBV19 and TRBJ2-3, with a possible D match to TRBD1 (6 bases). From germline, CDR1 is LNHDA and CDR2 SQIVND (reference sequence). V lost 6 bases, J lost 6 bases, and 10 bases lay in between. The length of the CDR3 is 12 residues. The CDR3 loop is CASRGATDTQYF. CDR3 in DNA: TGTGCCAGTAGGGGGGCCACTGATACGCAGTATTTT.

The chain uses TRBV5-4 and TRBJ2-5, with D perhaps matching TRBD1 (5 bases). The CDR3 consists of 13 residues. V was shortened by 9 bases and J by 2 bases, with 14 bases between the two germline ends. The germline gives CDR1 SGHNT, CDR2 YYREEE (reference sequence). CDR3 in amino acids: CATRVVGQETQYF. The CDR3 DNA follows: TGTGCCACCAGGGTGGTGGGGCAAGAGACCCAGTACTTC.

V gene TRBV2 combines with J gene TRBJ1-1; no firm D call. CDR3 size: 11 residues. The germline V gene has CDR1 SNHLY and CDR2 FYNNEI. The V gene lost 8 bases and the J gene lost 0 bases, with 4 bases spanning the gap. As DNA, the CDR3 is TGTGCCAGCTTCTTGAACACTGAAGCTTTCTTT. Translated, it gives CASFLNTEAFF. Full variable domain (remainder filled in from reference TRBV2 and TRBJ1-1): EPEVTQTPSHQVTQMGQEVILRCVPISNHLYFYWYRQILGQKVEFLVSFYNNEISEKSEIFDDQFSVERPDGSNFTLKIRSTKLEDSAMYFCASFLNTEAFFGQGTRLTVV.

The CDR3 DNA sequence: TGTGCCAGTAGTGGATTTTTCACGGGAGATCAGTACTTC. Protein: CASSGFFTGDQYF. V is TRBV19 and J is TRBJ2-7, with TRBD2 as a possible D gene (6 bases). Trimming shortened V by 5 bases and J by 10 bases, and 18 bases separated the two germline ends. Germline-derived CDR1 and CDR2 are LNHDA and SQIVND (reference sequence). This CDR3 region has 13 residues.

This clone was counted once. The rearrangement uses TRBV6-6 and TRBJ1-5, with TRBD1 identical over 7 bases. In germline, CDR1 is MNHNY, CDR2 SVGAGI (reference sequence). The CDR3 is 13 amino acids. The trim removed 6 bases at V and 4 bases at J, leaving 3 bases unmatched. Here the CDR3 reads CASSTTGNQPQHF. The CDR3 DNA is TGTGCCAGCAGCACGACAGGGAATCAGCCCCAGCATTTT.

V gene TRBV30 combines with J gene TRBJ2-5; D gene unclear. The closer fit of TRBJ2-7 to the DNA end suggests the J call may be wrong. This CDR3 is 12 amino acids long. Germline V gene sequence: CDR1 GTSNPN, CDR2 SVGIG (reference sequence). The DNA of the CDR3 is TGTGCCTGTGACCCTAGCTCCTACGAGCAGTACTTC. It translates to CACDPSSYEQYF.

The CDR3 spells CASSVDATNEKLFF. DNA of the CDR3: TGTGCCAGCAGCGTCGACGCAACTAATGAAAAACTGTTTTTT. This chain joins TRBV7-6 and TRBJ1-4; no clear D. Germline CDR1 is SGHVS and CDR2 is FNYEAQ. This CDR3 has 14 residues. Trimming took off 5 bases at V and 0 bases at J, with 7 bases between the two ends.

V usage is TRBV6-1 and J usage is TRBJ2-1, with D unclear. The CDR3 is 14 residues long. Trimming cost V 5 bases and J 6 bases, with 14 bases left between them. The germline gives CDR1 MNHNS, CDR2 SASEGT. The CDR3 loop is CASSTWVESNEQFF. DNA of the CDR3: TGTGCCAGCAGTACTTGGGTGGAGAGCAATGAGCAGTTCTTC.

The chain has TRBV14 and TRBJ2-1; 12 positions agree with TRBD2. Germline CDR1 and CDR2: SGHDN and FVKESK. This CDR3 contains 17 residues. Unmatched junction bases numbered 8, after V lost 0 bases and J lost 8 bases. DNA for the CDR3: TGTGCCAGCAGCCAAGACCTGACTAGCGGGAGTGTAGATGAGCAGTTCTTC. Protein sequence: CASSQDLTSGSVDEQFF. The full variable domain, completed using reference TRBV14 and TRBJ2-1, is EAGVTQFPSHSVIEKGQTVTLRCDPISGHDNLYWYRRVMGKEIKFLLHFVKESKQDESGMPNNRFLAERTGGTYSTLKVQPAELEDSGVYFCASSQDLTSGSVDEQFFGPGTRLTVL.